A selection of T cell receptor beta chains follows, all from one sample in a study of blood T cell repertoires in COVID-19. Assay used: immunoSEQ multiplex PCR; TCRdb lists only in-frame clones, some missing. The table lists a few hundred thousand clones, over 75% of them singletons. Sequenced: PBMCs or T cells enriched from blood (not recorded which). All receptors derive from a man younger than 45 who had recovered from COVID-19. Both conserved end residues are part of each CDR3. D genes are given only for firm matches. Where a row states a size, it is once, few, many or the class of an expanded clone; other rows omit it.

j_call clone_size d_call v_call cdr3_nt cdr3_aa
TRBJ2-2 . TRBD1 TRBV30 TGTGCCTGGGGTCCCCGGTACAGGGGGATTGTCGGGGAGCTGTTTTTT CAWGPRYRGIVGELFF
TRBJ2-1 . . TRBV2 TGTGCCAGCAGTGAAGACAGGGCCTACAATGAGCAGTTCTTC CASSEDRAYNEQFF
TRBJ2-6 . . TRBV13 TGTGCCAGCACCGTCGGTCGTCTCTCTGGGGCCAACGTCCTGACTTTC CASTVGRLSGANVLTF
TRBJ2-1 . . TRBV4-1 TGCGCCAGCAGCCAAGGGGCTGTCAATGAGCAGTTCTTC CASSQGAVNEQFF
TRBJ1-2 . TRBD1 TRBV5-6 TGTGCCAGCAGCTTGGGAATGACAGGGAACTATGGCTACACCTTC CASSLGMTGNYGYTF
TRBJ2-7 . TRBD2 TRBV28 TGTGCCAGCAGTTTCGATGGGGAGCGGGGATCCTACGAGCAGTACTTC CASSFDGERGSYEQYF
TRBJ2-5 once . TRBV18 TGTGCCAGCTCACCGACCGGCGGGGGCCTGGAGACCCAGTACTTC CASSPTGGGLETQYF
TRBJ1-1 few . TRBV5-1 TGCGCCAGCAGCCCCTTGACGGGGAACACTGAAGCTTTCTTT CASSPLTGNTEAFF
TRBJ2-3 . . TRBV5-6 TGTGCCAGCAGCTTGGCCACGGGGGGCTCCACAGATACGCAGTATTTT CASSLATGGSTDTQYF
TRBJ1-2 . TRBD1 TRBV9 TGTGCCAGCAGCGCCCTGGACAGGGGGAGGTATGGCTACACCTTC CASSALDRGRYGYTF
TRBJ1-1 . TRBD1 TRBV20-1 TGCAGTGCAAGTGACAGGGGCACTGAAGCTTTCTTT CSASDRGTEAFF
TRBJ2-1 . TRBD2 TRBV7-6 TGTGCCAGCAGCCATGGACTAGCGGATTACAATGAGCAGTTCTTC CASSHGLADYNEQFF
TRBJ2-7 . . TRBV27 TGTGCCAGCAGTTTGTGGGACACTATGTACTTC CASSLWDTMYF
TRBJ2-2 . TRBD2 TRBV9 TGTGCCAGCAGCGTAGGACTAGCGGGGGGTGCCGGGGAGCTGTTTTTT CASSVGLAGGAGELFF
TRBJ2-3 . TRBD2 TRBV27 TGTGCCAGCAGCCGTAGACTAGCGGGGGTCCTTAGCACAGATACGCAGTATTTT CASSRRLAGVLSTDTQYF
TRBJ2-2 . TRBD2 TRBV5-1 TGCGCCAGCAGCTTGGCCCTCACACCATCTAGCGGGGGGACCACCGGGGAGCTGTTTTTT CASSLALTPSSGGTTGELFF
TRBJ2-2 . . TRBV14 TGTGCCAGCAGCCTCAGGGTGATCGGGGAGCTGTTTTTT CASSLRVIGELFF
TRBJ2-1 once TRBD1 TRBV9 TGTGCCAGCAGCCCCCAGGGGACAGGGCCCTACAATGAGCAGTTCTTC CASSPQGTGPYNEQFF
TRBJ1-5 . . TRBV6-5 TGTGCCAGCAGACCGACAAGAAATCAGCCCCAGCATTTT CASRPTRNQPQHF
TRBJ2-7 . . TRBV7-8 TGTGCCAGCAGCTTAGCTTCCGGGACACCCTACGCCTACGAGCAGTACTTC CASSLASGTPYAYEQYF
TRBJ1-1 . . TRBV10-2 TGCGCCAGCAGTGAAGCAGGGGCATGGACTGAAGCTTTCTTT CASSEAGAWTEAFF
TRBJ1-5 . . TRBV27 TGTGCCAGCACCCGATCGGGGGGCAATCAGCCCCAGCATTTT CASTRSGGNQPQHF
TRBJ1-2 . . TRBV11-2 TGTGCCAGCAGCTTAGACAGGGTCGTCGACTATGGCTACACCTTC CASSLDRVVDYGYTF
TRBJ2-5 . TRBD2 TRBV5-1 TGCGCCAGCAGCCCCGGGACTAGCGGGGGGGCCGGGCAAGAGACCCAGTACTTC CASSPGTSGGAGQETQYF
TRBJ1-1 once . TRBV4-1 TGCGCCAGCAGCCCACGGTGGGCGAACACTGAAGCTTTCTTT CASSPRWANTEAFF
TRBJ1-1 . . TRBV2 TGTGCCAGCAGTGATTCCCGCGGAAAGAATGAAGCTTTCTTT CASSDSRGKNEAFF
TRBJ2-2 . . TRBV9 TGTGCCAGCAGCGTCTCAGGTGACGGGGAGCTGTTTTTT CASSVSGDGELFF
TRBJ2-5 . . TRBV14 TGTGCCAGCAGCCAAGATACAAGGAGGACCCAGTACTTC CASSQDTRRTQYF
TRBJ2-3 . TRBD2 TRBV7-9 TGTGCCAGCAGCTTCGAGGCGGGGGGGGTAGATACGCAGTATTTT CASSFEAGGVDTQYF
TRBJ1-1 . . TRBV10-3 TGTGCCATCAGTGAGTCAGGGGGCACTGAAGCTTTCTTT CAISESGGTEAFF
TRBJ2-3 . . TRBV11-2 TGTGCCAGCAGCTTAGAGGGACTGGAGAGAACTCCTAGCACAGATACGCAGTATTTT CASSLEGLERTPSTDTQYF